These 12 T cell receptor beta chains share one sample of origin, sequenced in a study of type 1 and type 2 diabetes patients. The PCR template was genomic DNA. The TCR beta CDR3 region was amplified using 30 forward and 13 reverse primers. TCRdb called the multiplex PCR reads again in MiXCR, with one record for every CDR3 protein. The sample consists of fewer than 350,000 distinct CDR3 sequences, over 45% of them appearing once. Source material: peripheral blood mononuclear cells (PBMCs). The receptors originated from a man younger than 35 with type 2 diabetes.

The rearrangement joins TRBV5-1 to TRBJ2-5; TRBD1 is a possible D gene (6 bases). The CDR3 has 14 residues. The V gene's germline CDR1 is SGHRS and CDR2 YFSETQ. The V gene lost 4 bases and the J gene lost 2 bases, with 12 bases spanning the gap. The CDR3 DNA sequence: TGCGCCAGCAGCCCGAGGGGGTATCAAGAGACCCAGTACTTC. Encoded protein: CASSPRGYQETQYF. The entire variable domain, with the rest obtained from reference TRBV5-1 and TRBJ2-5, is as follows: KAGVTQTPRYLIKTRGQQVTLSCSPISGHRSVSWYQQTPGQGLQFLFEYFSETQRNKGNFPGRFSGRQFSNSRSEMNVSTLELGDSALYLCASSPRGYQETQYFGPGTRLLVL.

The chain couples TRBV10-3 to TRBJ2-7; possibly TRBD2 for D (6 bases). The CDR3 length is 13 residues. The V gene lost 10 bases and the J gene lost 0 bases, with 13 bases spanning the gap. CDR1 is ENHRY, CDR2 SYGVKD, per germline. CDR3 amino acids: CASTRGNSYEQYF. CDR3 DNA: TGTGCCAGCACCCGCGGGAACTCCTACGAGCAGTACTTC.

The gene calls are TRBV30 and TRBJ2-5; the match to TRBD2 covers 10 bases. This CDR3 has 18 residues. After removal of 2 bases from V and 4 bases from J, the junction contained 16 bases not matched to a gene. Germline-derived CDR1 and CDR2 are GTSNPN and SVGIG (reference sequence). The CDR3 here is CAWSTGRASGSGGETQYF. CDR3 nucleotide sequence: TGTGCCTGGAGTACAGGGCGGGCTAGCGGGAGCGGGGGAGAGACCCAGTACTTC.

Concerning this clonotype itself: A much larger clonotype is one base distant, so this may be a read error. V and J are TRBV2 and TRBJ2-5, with D possibly matching TRBD2 (6 bases). The CDR3 contains 12 residues. The germline CDR1 and CDR2 sequences are SNHLY and FYNNEI. Trimming removed 10 bases from V and 7 bases from J, with 16 bases in between. The CDR3 loop reads CATTADGRTQYF. CDR3 coding DNA: TGTGCCACAACGGCAGACGGGAGGACCCAGTACTTC.

The rearrangement joins TRBV19 to TRBJ1-2; D unclear. Trimming took 5 bases from V and 1 from J, leaving 11 bases between them. This CDR3 is 14 amino acids long. Germline loops: CDR1 LNHDA, CDR2 SQIVND (reference sequence). CDR3 sequence (DNA): TGTGCCAGTAGTGATATCGGCTTTAACTATGGCTACACCTTC. It yields the protein CASSDIGFNYGYTF.

The J gene is TRBJ1-1, the V gene TRBV28; no firm D call. CDR3 size: 13 residues. CDR1 MDHEN and CDR2 SYDVKM come from the germline V gene. V was pared by 5 bases and J by 0 bases, with 7 bases between. The CDR3 DNA sequence: TGTGCCAGCAGTGAGATTCTGAACACTGAAGCTTTCTTT. The encoded protein is CASSEILNTEAFF.

In the case of this clonotype: As the CDR3 is not closed by the conserved phenylalanine or tryptophan, this likely results from a read error. This chain joins TRBV19 and TRBJ2-7; D may be TRBD2 (6 bases). Germline CDR1 reads LNHDA; CDR2 reads SQIVND (reference sequence). V lost 4 bases, J lost 1 base, and 14 bases lay in between. The CDR3 loop spans 15 amino acids. The CDR3 protein is CASSKVRDVSYEQYS. The CDR3 DNA follows: TGTGCCAGTAGTAAAGTGCGGGACGTTTCCTACGAGCAGTACTCC.

The rearrangement joins TRBV15 to TRBJ1-4, with D perhaps matching TRBD1 (5 bases). The germline gives CDR1 LNHNV, CDR2 YYDKDF (reference sequence). The CDR3 runs 15 residues. The V end was cut by 0 bases, the J end by 4 bases, with 9 bases between. CDR3 sequence (DNA): TGTGCCACCAGCAGAGATGAGACAGATAATGAAAAACTGTTTTTT. Translation: CATSRDETDNEKLFF. Variable domain in full (rest from reference TRBV15 and TRBJ1-4): DAMVIQNPRYQVTQFGKPVTLSCSQTLNHNVMYWYQQKSSQAPKLLFHYYDKDFNNEADTPDNFQSRRPNTSFCFLDIRSPGLGDTAMYLCATSRDETDNEKLFFGSGTQLSVL.

V gene TRBV10-1 combines with J gene TRBJ2-7, with 9 bases that match TRBD2. V dropped 6 bases and J dropped 2; count of bases not matched to a gene: 14. There are 17 residues in the CDR3. Looked up from germline, CDR1 is WNHNN and CDR2 is SYGVQD (reference sequence). The CDR3 DNA reads TGCGCCAGCAGCCTTTATCCGCAATTAGCGGGGGCCTACGAGCAGTACTTC. It is translated as CASSLYPQLAGAYEQYF.

The rearrangement links TRBV7-3 to TRBJ2-4; D remains ambiguous. Germline CDR1 and CDR2: SGHTA and FQGTGA. The CDR3 has 13 residues. Between the trimmed V and J ends, which lost 4 bases and 0 bases, there was a span of 4 bases. CDR3 DNA: TGTGCCAGCAGCTCTATAGCCAAAAACATTCAGTACTTC. It translates to CASSSIAKNIQYF.

V and J are TRBV4-1 and TRBJ1-1; no reliable D call. Trimming left V 0 bases short and J 0 bases short, with 5 bases between. CDR1 is MGHRA, CDR2 YSYEKL, per germline. There are 14 residues in the CDR3. The CDR3 bases are TGCGCCAGCAGCCAAGAGGATCTGAACACTGAAGCTTTCTTT. This codes for CASSQEDLNTEAFF.

The J gene is TRBJ1-5, the V gene TRBV19; D is perhaps TRBD1 (5 bases). Germline CDR1 LNHDA, CDR2 SQIVND (reference sequence). Trimming stripped 4 bases from V and 3 bases from J, with 10 bases between. CDR3 length: 14 residues. The CDR3 bases are TGTGCCAGTAGTAGCGACAGCTCCAATCAGCCCCAGCATTTT. It translates to CASSSDSSNQPQHF.